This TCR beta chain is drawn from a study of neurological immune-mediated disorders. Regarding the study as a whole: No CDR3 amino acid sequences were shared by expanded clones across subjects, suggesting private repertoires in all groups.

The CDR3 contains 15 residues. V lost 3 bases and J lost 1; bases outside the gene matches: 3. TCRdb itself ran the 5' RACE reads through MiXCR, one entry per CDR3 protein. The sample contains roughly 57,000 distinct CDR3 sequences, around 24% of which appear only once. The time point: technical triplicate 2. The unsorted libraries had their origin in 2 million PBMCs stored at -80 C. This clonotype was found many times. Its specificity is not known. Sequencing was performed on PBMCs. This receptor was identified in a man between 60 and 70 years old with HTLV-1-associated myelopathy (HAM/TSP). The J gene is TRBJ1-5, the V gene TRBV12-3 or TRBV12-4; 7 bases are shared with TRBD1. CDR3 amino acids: CASSFGGGSNQPQHF. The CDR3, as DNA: TGTGCCAGCAGTTTTGGAGGGGGCAGCAATCAGCCCCAGCATTTT.